This T cell receptor beta chain was found in a study of blood T cell repertoires in COVID-19. The CDR3 consists of 17 residues. V shed 5 bases, J shed 4 bases, and the junction held 15 bases outside the gene matches. Germline CDR1 MNHEY, CDR2 SMNVEV (reference sequence). Method: immunoSEQ multiplex PCR; TCRdb's copy keeps in-frame clones and lacks some. The sample carries 150,000 to 200,000 clones, more than 70% recorded once. This clone has more than one count but fewer than ten. The TCR originated in a person between 70 and 80 years old with COVID-19, enrolled during active disease. The chain combines TRBV27 with TRBJ1-1; 8 bases align to TRBD1. The specimen sequenced was peripheral blood. For the CDR3, the DNA is TGTGCCAGCAGTCCAACTACCGGACAGGGTGGTAGCACTGAAGCTTTCTTT. This gives the protein CASSPTTGQGGSTEAFF.